What follows are 2 T cell receptor beta chains derived from one specimen sequenced in a study of T cells in Graves' hyperthyroidism and ophthalmopathy (dated by TCRdb to 2018 to 2020). Libraries were made using multiplex PCR. For sequencing, an Illumina HiSeq 2000 was employed. Amplification of TCR beta CDR3 regions was carried out from RNA transcripts. A first-round RT-PCR of the TCR CDR3 used the HTBI primer set with the Qiagen OneStep RT-PCR kit. Clones were called with MiXCR by TCRdb after fastp trimmed the public reads at Q25, and only in-frame beta chains were retained. Rows merge per CDR3 protein into single entries with the most common DNA and genes. Here the sample has about 130,000 distinct CDR3 sequences; 22% occur a single time. The top ten clonotypes cover roughly 73% of the sample. The sequencing sample was made of blood. These TCRs come from a woman aged 45-60 years with Graves' hyperthyroidism that later progressed to Graves' ophthalmopathy.

Remarks on this clonotype: One base away lies a much larger clone, so this may be a sequencing read error. The rearrangement joins TRBV7-3 to TRBJ1-2; 8 bases fit TRBD1. Per the germline V gene, CDR1 is SGHTA and CDR2 is FQGTGA. The CDR3 runs 14 residues. The CDR3 loop reads CAGSFGTGSYGYTF. In nucleotides, the CDR3 is TGTGCCGGCAGCTTCGGGACAGGAAGCTATGGCTACACCTTC.

This clonotype has more than one count but fewer than ten. The V call is TRBV2, the J call TRBJ1-6; tentatively, D is TRBD1 (5 bases). The CDR3 loop spans 15 amino acids. Trimming took 8 bases from V and 2 from J, leaving 13 bases between them. Germline-derived CDR1 and CDR2 are SNHLY and FYNNEI. The CDR3 loop reads CASLGSGAYNSPLHF. CDR3 sequence (DNA): TGTGCCAGCTTAGGTTCGGGGGCCTATAATTCACCCCTCCACTTT.